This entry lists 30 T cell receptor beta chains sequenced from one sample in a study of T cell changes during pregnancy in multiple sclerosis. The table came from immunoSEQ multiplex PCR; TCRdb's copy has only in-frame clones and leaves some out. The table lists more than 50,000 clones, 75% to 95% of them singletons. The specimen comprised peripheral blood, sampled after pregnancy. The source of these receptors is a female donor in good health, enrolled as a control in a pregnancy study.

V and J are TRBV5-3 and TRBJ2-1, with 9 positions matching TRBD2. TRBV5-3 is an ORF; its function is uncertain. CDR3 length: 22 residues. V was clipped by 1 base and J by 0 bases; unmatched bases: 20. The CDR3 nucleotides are TGTGCCAGAAGCTTGACCCCCCGCGGGGGGGCCCCTACTGAAGACTCCTACAATGAGCAGTTCTTC. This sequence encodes CARSLTPRGGAPTEDSYNEQFF.

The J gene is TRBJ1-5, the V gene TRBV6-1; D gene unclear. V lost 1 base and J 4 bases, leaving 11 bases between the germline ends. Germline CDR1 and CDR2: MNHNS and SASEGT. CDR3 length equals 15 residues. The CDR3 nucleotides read TGTGCCAGCAGTGAAGGGAGCAGCCCTAATCAGCCCCAGCATTTT. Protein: CASSEGSSPNQPQHF.

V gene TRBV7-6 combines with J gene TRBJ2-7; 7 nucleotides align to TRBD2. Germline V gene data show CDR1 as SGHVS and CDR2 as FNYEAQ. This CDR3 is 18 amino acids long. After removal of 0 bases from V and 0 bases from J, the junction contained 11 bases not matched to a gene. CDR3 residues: CASSLAFLRDYTSYEQYF. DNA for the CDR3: TGTGCCAGCAGCTTAGCGTTTCTTAGGGACTACACCTCCTACGAGCAGTACTTC.

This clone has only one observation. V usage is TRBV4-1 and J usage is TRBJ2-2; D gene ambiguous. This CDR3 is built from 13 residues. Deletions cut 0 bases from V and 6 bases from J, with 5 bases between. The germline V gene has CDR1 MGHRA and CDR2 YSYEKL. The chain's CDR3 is CASSQERAGELFF. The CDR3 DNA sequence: TGCGCCAGCAGCCAAGAACGAGCCGGGGAGCTGTTTTTT.

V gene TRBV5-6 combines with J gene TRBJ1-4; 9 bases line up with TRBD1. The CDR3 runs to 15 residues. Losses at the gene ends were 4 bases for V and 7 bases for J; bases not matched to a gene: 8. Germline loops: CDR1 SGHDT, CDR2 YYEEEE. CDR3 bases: TGTGCCAGCAGCGCGACGACAGGGGGAGGTGAAAAACTGTTTTTT. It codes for CASSATTGGGEKLFF.

CDR3 loop: CASSKRDLGYTF. DNA of the CDR3: TGTGCCAGCAGCAAGAGGGATCTCGGCTACACCTTC. The chain has TRBV7-8 and TRBJ1-2, with no clear D. The V end was cut by 5 bases, the J end by 8 bases, with 12 bases between. The germline V gene has CDR1 SGHVS and CDR2 FQNEAQ. This CDR3 has 12 amino acids.

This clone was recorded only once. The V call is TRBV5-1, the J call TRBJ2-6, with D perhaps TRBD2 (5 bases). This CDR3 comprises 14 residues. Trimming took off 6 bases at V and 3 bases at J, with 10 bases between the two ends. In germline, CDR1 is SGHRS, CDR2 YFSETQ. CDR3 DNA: TGCGCCAGCAAACTTGGGAGTGGGGCCAACGTCCTGACTTTC. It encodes CASKLGSGANVLTF.

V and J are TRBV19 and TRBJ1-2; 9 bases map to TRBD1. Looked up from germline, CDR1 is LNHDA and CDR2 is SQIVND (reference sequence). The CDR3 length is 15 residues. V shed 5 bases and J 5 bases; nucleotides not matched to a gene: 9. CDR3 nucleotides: TGTGCCAGTAGTCCCACAGGGGGCGTTGTATATGGCTACACCTTC. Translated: CASSPTGGVVYGYTF.

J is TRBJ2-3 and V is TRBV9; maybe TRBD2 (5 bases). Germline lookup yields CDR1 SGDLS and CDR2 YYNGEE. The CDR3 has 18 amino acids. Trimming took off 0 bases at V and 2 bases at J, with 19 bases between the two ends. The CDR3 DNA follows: TGTGCCAGCAGCGTAGCTTTCGAAGGGAGAGGGCACACAGATACGCAGTATTTT. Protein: CASSVAFEGRGHTDTQYF.

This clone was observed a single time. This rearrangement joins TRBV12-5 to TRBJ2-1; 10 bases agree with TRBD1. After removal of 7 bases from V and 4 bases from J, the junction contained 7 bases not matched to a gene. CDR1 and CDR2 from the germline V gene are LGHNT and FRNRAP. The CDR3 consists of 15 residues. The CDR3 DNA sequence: TGTGCTAGTGTCATCGACAGGGGGCCGTACAATGAGCAGTTCTTC. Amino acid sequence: CASVIDRGPYNEQFF.

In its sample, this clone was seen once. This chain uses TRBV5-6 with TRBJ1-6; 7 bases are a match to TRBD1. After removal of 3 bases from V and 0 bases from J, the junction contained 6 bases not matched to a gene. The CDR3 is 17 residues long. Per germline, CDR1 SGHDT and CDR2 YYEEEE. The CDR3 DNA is TGTGCCAGCAGCTCTGGACAGGCTGGCTCCTATAATTCACCCCTCCACTTT. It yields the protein CASSSGQAGSYNSPLHF.

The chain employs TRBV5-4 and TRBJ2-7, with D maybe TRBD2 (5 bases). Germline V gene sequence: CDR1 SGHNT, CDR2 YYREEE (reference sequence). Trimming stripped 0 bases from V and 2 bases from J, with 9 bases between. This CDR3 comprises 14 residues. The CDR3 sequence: CASSLAGSPYEQYF. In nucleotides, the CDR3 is TGTGCCAGCAGCTTGGCGGGGAGCCCCTACGAGCAGTACTTC.

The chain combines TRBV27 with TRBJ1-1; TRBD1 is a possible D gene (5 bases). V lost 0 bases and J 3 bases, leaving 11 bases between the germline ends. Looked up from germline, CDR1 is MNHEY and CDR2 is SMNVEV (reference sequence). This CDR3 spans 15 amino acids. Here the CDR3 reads CASSLSRGGDTEAFF. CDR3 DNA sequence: TGTGCCAGCAGTTTATCGCGGGGGGGGGACACTGAAGCTTTCTTT.

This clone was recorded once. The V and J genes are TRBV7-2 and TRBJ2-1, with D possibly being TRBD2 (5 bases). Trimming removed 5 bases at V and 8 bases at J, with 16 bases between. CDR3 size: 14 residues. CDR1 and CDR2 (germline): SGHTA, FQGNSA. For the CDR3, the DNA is TGTGCCAGCAGCATATGGACTCCCCCCGATGAGCAGTTCTTC. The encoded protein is CASSIWTPPDEQFF.

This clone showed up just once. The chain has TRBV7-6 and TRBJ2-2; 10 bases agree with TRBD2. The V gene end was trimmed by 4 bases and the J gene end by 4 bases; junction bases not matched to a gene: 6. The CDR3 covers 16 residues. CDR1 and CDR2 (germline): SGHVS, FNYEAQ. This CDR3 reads CASSSLAGVSTGELFF. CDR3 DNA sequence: TGTGCCAGCAGCTCCCTAGCGGGGGTTAGCACCGGGGAGCTGTTTTTT.

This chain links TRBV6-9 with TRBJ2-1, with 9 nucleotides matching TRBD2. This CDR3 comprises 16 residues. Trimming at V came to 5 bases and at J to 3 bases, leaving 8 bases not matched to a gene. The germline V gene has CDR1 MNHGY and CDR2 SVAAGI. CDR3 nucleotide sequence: TGTGCCAGCAGTCGGAGCGGGAGGAATTGCTACAATGAGCAGTTCTTC. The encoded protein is CASSRSGRNCYNEQFF.

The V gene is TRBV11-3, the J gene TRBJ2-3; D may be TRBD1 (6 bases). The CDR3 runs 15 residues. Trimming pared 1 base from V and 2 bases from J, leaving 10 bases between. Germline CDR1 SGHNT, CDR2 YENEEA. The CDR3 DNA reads TGTGCCAGCAGCTTAGGGGGGCTACACACAGATACGCAGTATTTT. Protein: CASSLGGLHTDTQYF.

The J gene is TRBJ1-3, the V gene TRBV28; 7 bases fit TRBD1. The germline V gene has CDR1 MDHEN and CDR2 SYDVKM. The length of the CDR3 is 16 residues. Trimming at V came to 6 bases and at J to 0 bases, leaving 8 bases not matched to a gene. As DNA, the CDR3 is TGTGCCAGCAGCTCTCGACAGGGTTCCTCTGGAAACACCATATATTTT. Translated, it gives CASSSRQGSSGNTIYF.

The CDR3 reads CASSLSLAGDTEAFF. In DNA, the CDR3 is TGTGCCAGCAGTTTATCCCTAGCAGGAGACACTGAAGCTTTCTTT. The chain recombines TRBV28 with TRBJ1-1; unclear D gene. The CDR3 covers 15 residues. Trimming pared 1 base from V and 3 bases from J, leaving 12 bases between. CDR1 is MDHEN and CDR2 is SYDVKM in the germline V gene.

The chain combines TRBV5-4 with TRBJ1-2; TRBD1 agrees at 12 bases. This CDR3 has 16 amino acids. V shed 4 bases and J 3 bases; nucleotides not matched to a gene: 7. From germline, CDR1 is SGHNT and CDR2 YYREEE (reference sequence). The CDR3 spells CASSPGTGGYDYGYTF. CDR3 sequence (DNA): TGTGCCAGCAGCCCCGGGACAGGGGGCTATGACTATGGCTACACCTTC.

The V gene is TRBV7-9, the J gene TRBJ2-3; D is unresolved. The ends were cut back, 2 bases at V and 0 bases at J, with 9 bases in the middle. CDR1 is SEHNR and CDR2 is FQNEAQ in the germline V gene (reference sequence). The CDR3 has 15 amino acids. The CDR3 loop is CASSLSSTSTDTQYF. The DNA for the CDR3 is TGTGCCAGCAGCTTATCTAGTACTAGCACAGATACGCAGTATTTT.

The CDR3 sequence is CASSPQFSGYRRNTIYF. The CDR3 nucleotides read TGTGCCAGCAGCCCCCAGTTCTCGGGTTATCGTCGAAACACCATATATTTT. The genes are TRBV7-9 and TRBJ1-3; D call uncertain. Germline V gives CDR1 SEHNR, CDR2 FQNEAQ (reference sequence). V lost 5 bases, J lost 5 bases, and 22 bases lay in between. CDR3 length: 17 amino acids.

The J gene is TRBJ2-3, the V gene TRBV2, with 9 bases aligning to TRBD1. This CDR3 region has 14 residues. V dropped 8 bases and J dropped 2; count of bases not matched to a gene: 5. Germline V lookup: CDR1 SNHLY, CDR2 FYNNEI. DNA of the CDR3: TGTGCCAGCTCGGGACAGGGACACACAGATACGCAGTATTTT. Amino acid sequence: CASSGQGHTDTQYF.

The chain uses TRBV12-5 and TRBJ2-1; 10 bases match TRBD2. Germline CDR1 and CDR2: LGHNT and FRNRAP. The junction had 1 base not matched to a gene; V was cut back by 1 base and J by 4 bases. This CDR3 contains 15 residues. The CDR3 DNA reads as TGTGCTAGTGGTTTGGGGACTAGCGGATACAATGAGCAGTTCTTC. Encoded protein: CASGLGTSGYNEQFF.

This CDR3 is CASSQEGRGGPYNEQFF. The CDR3 region has the DNA TGCGCCAGCAGCCAAGAGGGGCGGGGGGGCCCATACAATGAGCAGTTCTTC. The chain is built from TRBV4-1 and TRBJ2-1; 9 positions match TRBD2. With V trimmed by 0 bases and J by 4 bases, 7 bases remained unmatched. Germline V lookup: CDR1 MGHRA, CDR2 YSYEKL. The CDR3 length is 17 residues.

In DNA form, the CDR3 reads TGTGCCAGCGCAGTTTTCCCCGGGGACTCCTACGAGCAGTACTTC. Translating it yields CASAVFPGDSYEQYF. The chain links TRBV27 to TRBJ2-7; possibly TRBD2 for D (5 bases). The V gene's germline CDR1 is MNHEY and CDR2 SMNVEV (reference sequence). The CDR3 runs to 15 residues. The V end lost 8 bases, the J end lost 0 bases, and 17 bases lay between the germline ends.

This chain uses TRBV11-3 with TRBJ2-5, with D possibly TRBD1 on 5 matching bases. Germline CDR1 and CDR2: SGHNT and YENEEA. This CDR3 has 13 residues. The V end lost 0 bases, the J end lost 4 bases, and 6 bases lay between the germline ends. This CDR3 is CASSLDRVETQYF. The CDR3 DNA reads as TGTGCCAGCAGCTTAGACAGGGTAGAGACCCAGTACTTC.

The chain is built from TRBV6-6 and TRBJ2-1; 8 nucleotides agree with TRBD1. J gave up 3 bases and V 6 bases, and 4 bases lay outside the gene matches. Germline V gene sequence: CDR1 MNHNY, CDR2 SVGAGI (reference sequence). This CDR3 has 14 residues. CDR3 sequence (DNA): TGTGCCAGCAGCCAGGGACAGGTCTACAATGAGCAGTTCTTC. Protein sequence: CASSQGQVYNEQFF.

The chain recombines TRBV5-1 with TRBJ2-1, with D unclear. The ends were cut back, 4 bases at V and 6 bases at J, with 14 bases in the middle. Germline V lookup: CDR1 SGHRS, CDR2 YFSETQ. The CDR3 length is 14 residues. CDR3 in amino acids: CASSLDSPLNEQFF. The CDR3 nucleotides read TGCGCCAGCAGCCTCGACTCTCCTCTCAATGAGCAGTTCTTC.

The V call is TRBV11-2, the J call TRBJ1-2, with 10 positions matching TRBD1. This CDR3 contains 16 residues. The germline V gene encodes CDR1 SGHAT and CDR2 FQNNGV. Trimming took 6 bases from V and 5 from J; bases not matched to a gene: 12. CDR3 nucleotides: TGTGCCAGCAGGCCCTCTGGGGACAGGGGTCTTTATGGCTACACCTTC. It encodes CASRPSGDRGLYGYTF.